The source of this T cell receptor (beta chain) is a study of pediatric ulcerative colitis. Study-level background: Disease was pancolitis in more than five and left-sided in two, histology-confirmed. Broader study findings: Rectal repertoires separated controls, mild-moderate and acute severe colitis.

As concerns this clone: Its cognate antigen is unknown.

Each sample received Survey-level depth of up to 500,000 reads. TCRdb's table, derived via immunoSEQ multiplex PCR, lists solely in-frame clones and lacks some. The sample has approximately 40,000 clones, 60% to 85% seen once. The rectum was sampled with one to two pinch biopsies at colonoscopy. This CDR3 is built from 16 residues. Trimming shortened V by 2 bases and J by 6 bases, and 19 bases separated the two germline ends. Germline V gene data show CDR1 as SEHNR and CDR2 as FQNEAQ (reference sequence). This rearrangement joins TRBV7-9 to TRBJ1-1; possible D gene TRBD1, 6 bases. The specimen was gut tissue. The TCR was taken from a boy younger than 18 with severe ulcerative colitis. The CDR3 DNA reads as TGTGCCAGCAGCTTAATGAGGGGCGGGGGCACTTCTGAAGCTTTCTTT. Protein sequence: CASSLMRGGGTSEAFF.